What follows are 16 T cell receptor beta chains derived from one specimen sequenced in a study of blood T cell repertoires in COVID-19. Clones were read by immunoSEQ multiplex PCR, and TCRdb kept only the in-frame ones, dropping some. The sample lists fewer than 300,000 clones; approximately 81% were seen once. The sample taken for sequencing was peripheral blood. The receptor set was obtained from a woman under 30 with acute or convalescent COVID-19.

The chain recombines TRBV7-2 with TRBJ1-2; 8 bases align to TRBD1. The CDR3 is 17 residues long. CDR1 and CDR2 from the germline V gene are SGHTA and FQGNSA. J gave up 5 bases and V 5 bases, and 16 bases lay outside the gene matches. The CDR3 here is CASSTGGRGLKLYGYTF. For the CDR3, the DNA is TGTGCCAGCAGCACAGGGGGTAGGGGGCTAAAACTTTATGGCTACACCTTC.

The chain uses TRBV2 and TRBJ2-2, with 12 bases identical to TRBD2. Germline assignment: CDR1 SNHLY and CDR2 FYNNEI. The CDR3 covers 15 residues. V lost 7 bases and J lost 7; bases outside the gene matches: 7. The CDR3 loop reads CASIKLAGGDGELFF. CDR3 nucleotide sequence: TGTGCCAGCATAAAGCTAGCGGGAGGGGACGGGGAGCTGTTTTTT.

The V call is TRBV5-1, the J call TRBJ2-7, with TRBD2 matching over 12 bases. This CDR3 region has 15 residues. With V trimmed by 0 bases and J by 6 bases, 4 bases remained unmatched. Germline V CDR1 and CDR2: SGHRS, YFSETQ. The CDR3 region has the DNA TGCGCCAGCAGCTTGGTTTCTAGCGGGAGGGCCGAGCAGTACTTC. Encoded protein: CASSLVSSGRAEQYF.

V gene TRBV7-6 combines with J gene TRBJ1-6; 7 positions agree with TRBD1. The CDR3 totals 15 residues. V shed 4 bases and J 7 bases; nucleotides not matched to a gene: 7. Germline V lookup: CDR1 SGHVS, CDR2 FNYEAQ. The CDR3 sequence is CASSSDRDRNSPLHF. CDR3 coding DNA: TGTGCCAGCAGCTCCGACAGGGATCGCAATTCACCCCTCCACTTT.

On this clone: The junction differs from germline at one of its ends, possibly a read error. The CDR3 DNA reads as TGTGCCACCAGTGTAGCGGGAGCGGGCACCGGGGAGCTGTTTTTT. Its protein is CATSVAGAGTGELFF. The chain employs TRBV28 and TRBJ2-2; TRBD2 aligns across 9 bases. Germline CDR1 is MDHEN and CDR2 is SYDVKM. The CDR3 sequence is 15 residues long. Full variable domain (missing parts from reference TRBV28 and TRBJ2-2): DVKVTQSSRYLVKRTGEKVFLECVQDMDHENMFWYRQDPGLGLRLIYFSYDVKMKEKGDIPEGYSVSREKKERFSLILESASTNQTSMYLCATSVAGAGTGELFFGEGSRLTVL.

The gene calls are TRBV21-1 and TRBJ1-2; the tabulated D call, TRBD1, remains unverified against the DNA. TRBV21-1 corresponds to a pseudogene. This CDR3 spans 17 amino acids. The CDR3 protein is CASSKGGRRPPNYGYTF. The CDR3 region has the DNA TGTGCCAGCAGCAAAGGGGGCAGGCGGCCGCCCAACTATGGCTACACCTTC.

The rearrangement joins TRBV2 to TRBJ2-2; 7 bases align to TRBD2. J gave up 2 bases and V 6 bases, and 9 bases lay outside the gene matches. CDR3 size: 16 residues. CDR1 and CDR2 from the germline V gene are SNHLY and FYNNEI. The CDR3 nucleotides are TGTGCCAGCAGCGACCCCGGGACTACAAACACCGGGGAGCTGTTTTTT. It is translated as CASSDPGTTNTGELFF.

The CDR3: CASSLGGGRGQETQYF. The CDR3 region has the DNA TGTGCCAGCAGTTTAGGAGGGGGCAGGGGACAAGAGACCCAGTACTTC. This chain uses TRBV28 with TRBJ2-5; D is possibly TRBD1 (7 bases). V was cut by 2 bases and J by 2 bases, with 15 bases left in between. This CDR3 has 16 residues. Germline-derived CDR1 and CDR2 are MDHEN and SYDVKM.

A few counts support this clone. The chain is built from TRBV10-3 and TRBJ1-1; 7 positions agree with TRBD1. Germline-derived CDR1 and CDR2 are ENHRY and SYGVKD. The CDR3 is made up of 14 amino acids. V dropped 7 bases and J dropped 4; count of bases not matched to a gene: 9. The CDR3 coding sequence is TGTGCCATCAAAAGACAGGGTGTGGGCACTGAAGCTTTCTTT. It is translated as CAIKRQGVGTEAFF.

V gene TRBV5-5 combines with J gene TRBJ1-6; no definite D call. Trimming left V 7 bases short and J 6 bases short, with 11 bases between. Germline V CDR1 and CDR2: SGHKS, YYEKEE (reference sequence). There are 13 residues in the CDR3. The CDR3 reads CASLWEANSPLHF. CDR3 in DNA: TGTGCCAGCCTCTGGGAGGCTAATTCACCCCTCCACTTT.

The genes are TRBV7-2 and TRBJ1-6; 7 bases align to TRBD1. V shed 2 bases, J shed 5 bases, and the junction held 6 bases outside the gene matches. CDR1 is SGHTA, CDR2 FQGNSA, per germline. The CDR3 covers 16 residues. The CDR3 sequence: CASSLSGGQNNSPLHF. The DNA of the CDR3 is TGTGCCAGCAGCTTAAGCGGGGGACAGAATAATTCACCCCTCCACTTT.

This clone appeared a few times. The CDR3 sequence is CASTRTGGLDGYTF. The CDR3 DNA follows: TGTGCCAGCACTAGGACAGGGGGCTTAGATGGCTACACCTTC. The chain is built from TRBV6-5 and TRBJ1-2; 11 bases line up with TRBD1. J lost 6 bases, V lost 7 bases, and 7 bases had no gene match. The CDR3 has 14 residues. CDR1 and CDR2 (germline): MNHEY, SVGAGI.

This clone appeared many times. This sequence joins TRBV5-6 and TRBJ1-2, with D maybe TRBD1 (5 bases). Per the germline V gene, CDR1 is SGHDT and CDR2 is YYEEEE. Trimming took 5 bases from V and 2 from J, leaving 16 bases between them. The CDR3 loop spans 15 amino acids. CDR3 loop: CASSILGHQNYGYTF. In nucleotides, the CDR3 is TGTGCCAGCAGTATATTGGGGCACCAAAACTATGGCTACACCTTC. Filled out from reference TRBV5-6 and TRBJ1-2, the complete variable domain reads DAGVTQSPTHLIKTRGQQVTLRCSPKSGHDTVSWYQQALGQGPQFIFQYYEEEERQRGNFPDRFSGHQFPNYSSELNVNALLLGDSALYLCASSILGHQNYGYTFGSGTRLTVV.

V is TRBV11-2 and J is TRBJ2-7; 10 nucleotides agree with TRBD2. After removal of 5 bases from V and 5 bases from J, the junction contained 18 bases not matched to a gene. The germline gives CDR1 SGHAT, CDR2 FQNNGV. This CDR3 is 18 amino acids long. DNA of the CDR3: TGTGCCAGCAGCCCCCCAATTAGCGGGGGGTTAGAGGAAAACGAGCAGTACTTC. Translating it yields CASSPPISGGLEENEQYF.

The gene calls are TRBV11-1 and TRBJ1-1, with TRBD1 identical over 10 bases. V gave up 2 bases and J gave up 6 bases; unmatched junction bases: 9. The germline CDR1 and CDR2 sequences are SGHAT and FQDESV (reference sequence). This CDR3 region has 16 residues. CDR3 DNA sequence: TGTGCCAGCAGCTTATACGGGGGACAGGGGTCCCCTGAAGCTTTCTTT. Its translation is CASSLYGGQGSPEAFF.

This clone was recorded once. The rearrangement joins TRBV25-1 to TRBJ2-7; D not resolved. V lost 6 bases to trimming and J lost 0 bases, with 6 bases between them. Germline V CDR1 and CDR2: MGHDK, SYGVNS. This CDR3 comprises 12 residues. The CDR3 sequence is CASSQSSYEQYF. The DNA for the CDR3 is TGTGCCAGCAGCCAGTCCTCCTACGAGCAGTACTTC.